Below are 20 T cell receptor beta chains sequenced from a single sample in a study of monozygotic twins with inflammatory bowel disease. From its re-call of the 5' RACE reads, TCRdb lists each CDR3 protein once, without DNA. Its clone listing holds about 350,000 distinct CDR3 sequences. Sequencing input: blood. The receptors shown here come from a human donor with ulcerative colitis or Crohn's disease, or a healthy co-twin of an affected twin (not recorded which).

V gene TRBV5-1 combines with J gene TRBJ2-1; TCRdb calls TRBD2, which cannot be checked without DNA. Germline V gives CDR1 SGHRS, CDR2 YFSETQ. The CDR3 has 13 amino acids. The CDR3 is CASSFDGLAQQFF.

V usage is TRBV29-1 and J usage is TRBJ2-7. Germline V gene lookup returns CDR1 SQVTM and CDR2 ANQGSEA. The CDR3 is 13 amino acids. This chain's CDR3 is CSVAAGASYEQYF.

The V call is TRBV5-1, the J call TRBJ2-7. The CDR3 runs 14 residues. Germline lookup yields CDR1 SGHRS and CDR2 YFSETQ. The CDR3 sequence is CASGIGQALEEQYF.

J is TRBJ2-7 and V is TRBV10-3. CDR1 and CDR2 (germline): ENHRY, SYGVKD. The length of the CDR3 is 13 residues. The CDR3 spells CAISERFSYEQYF.

V gene TRBV4-1 combines with J gene TRBJ1-3; the D call of TRBD1 rests on TCRdb alone, since no DNA is present to check it. This CDR3 has 17 residues. Germline values: CDR1 MGHRA, CDR2 YSYEKL. The CDR3 sequence: CASSQATTGVSGNTIYF.

The CDR3: CAISEDSPPYTDTQYF. This chain connects TRBV10-3 to TRBJ2-3; the TCRdb D gene call, TRBD1, has no DNA to confirm it. CDR1 ENHRY and CDR2 SYGVKD come from the germline V gene. There are 16 residues in the CDR3.

J is TRBJ2-7 and V is TRBV10-3; the D gene TCRdb calls, TRBD1, cannot be checked with no DNA. The CDR3 is 16 amino acids. Looked up from germline, CDR1 is ENHRY and CDR2 is SYGVKD. The CDR3 sequence: CAIRVSGGGVSYEQYF.

This sequence joins TRBV6-5 and TRBJ1-6; as DNA is missing, the TRBD1 call by TCRdb cannot be tested. CDR1 is MNHEY and CDR2 is SVGAGI in the germline V gene. The CDR3 length is 15 residues. CDR3 region: CASSYKGTRRSPLHF.

The genes are TRBV6-1 and TRBJ1-3. CDR3 length: 15 residues. Germline V gives CDR1 MNHNS, CDR2 SASEGT. This CDR3 reads CASRKGQGSGNTIYF.

The genes are TRBV4-1 and TRBJ2-5; TCRdb selects TRBD1, and the lack of DNA leaves this call unchecked. Germline V gives CDR1 MGHRA, CDR2 YSYEKL. The CDR3 runs to 15 residues. The CDR3 here is CASSQQTGDWETQYF.

The chain employs TRBV12-3 or TRBV12-4 and TRBJ2-1; TCRdb proposes TRBD1, but this gene call is untestable without DNA. This CDR3 spans 13 amino acids. The CDR3 region is CASSPTGFDEQFF.

This chain links TRBV5-1 with TRBJ2-3; the TCRdb call, TRBD1, lacks DNA for checking. The CDR3 loop spans 16 amino acids. Germline lookup yields CDR1 SGHRS and CDR2 YFSETQ. This CDR3 is CASSQATGSSINTQYF.

V and J are TRBV3-1 and TRBJ1-1. This CDR3 is 12 amino acids long. Per the germline V gene, CDR1 is LGHDT and CDR2 is YNNKEL (reference sequence). Here the CDR3 reads CASRRGDTEAFF.

The J gene is TRBJ2-1, the V gene TRBV13; TCRdb returns TRBD2, unconfirmable since there is no DNA. Germline V gene data show CDR1 as PRHDT and CDR2 as FYEKMQ (reference sequence). The CDR3 is made up of 15 amino acids. CDR3 protein: CASSLTSGTYNEQFF.

The genes are TRBV9 and TRBJ2-7; absent DNA, TCRdb's TRBD1 call cannot be checked. The CDR3 is 16 residues long. CDR1 is SGDLS and CDR2 is YYNGEE in the germline V gene. The CDR3 is CASSPTPTETGYEQYF.

The genes are TRBV30 and TRBJ2-1; no DNA is available, so the TRBD2 call from TCRdb remains unchecked. The CDR3 loop spans 17 amino acids. Germline V CDR1 and CDR2: GTSNPN, SVGIG (reference sequence). CDR3 protein: CAWSTPTSGRPYNEQFF. Looking up the rest from reference TRBV30 and TRBJ2-1 gives the full variable domain: SQTIHQWPATLVQPVGSPLSLECTVEGTSNPNLYWYRQAAGRGLQLLFYSVGIGQISSEVPQNLSASRPQDRQFILSSKKLLLSDSGFYLCAWSTPTSGRPYNEQFFGPGTRLTVL.

J is TRBJ2-4 and V is TRBV12-3 or TRBV12-4; the TCRdb D gene call, TRBD1, has no DNA to confirm it. The CDR3 runs to 13 residues. This chain's CDR3 is CASSPGTKNIQYF.

The V gene is TRBV5-5, the J gene TRBJ2-5; no DNA is available, so the TRBD1 call from TCRdb remains unchecked. The CDR3 extends over 16 amino acids. Germline V gene sequence: CDR1 SGHKS, CDR2 YYEKEE (reference sequence). CDR3 sequence reads: CASSFKDGKGQETQYF.

V is TRBV20-1 and J is TRBJ1-2; absent DNA, TCRdb's TRBD1 call cannot be checked. CDR1 and CDR2 from the germline V gene are DFQATT and SNEGSKA (reference sequence). This CDR3 is 14 amino acids long. This CDR3 reads CSAITGTEPYGYTF.

The genes are TRBV7-8 and TRBJ2-2; with no DNA, the TCRdb D assignment of TRBD2 cannot be verified. The CDR3 is 18 amino acids. The germline CDR1 and CDR2 sequences are SGHVS and FQNEAQ. The CDR3 reads CASSRQFASGRAVGELFF.